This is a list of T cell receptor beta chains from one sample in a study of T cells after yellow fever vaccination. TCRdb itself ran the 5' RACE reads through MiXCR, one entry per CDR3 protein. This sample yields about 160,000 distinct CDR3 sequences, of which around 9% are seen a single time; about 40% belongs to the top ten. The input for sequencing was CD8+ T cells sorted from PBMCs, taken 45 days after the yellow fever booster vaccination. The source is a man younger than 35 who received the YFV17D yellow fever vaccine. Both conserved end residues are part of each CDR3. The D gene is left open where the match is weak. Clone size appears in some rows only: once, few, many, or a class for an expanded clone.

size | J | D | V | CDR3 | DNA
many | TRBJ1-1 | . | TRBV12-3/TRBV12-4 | CASSLGENTEAFF | TGTGCCAGCAGTTTGGGGGAGAACACTGAAGCTTTCTTT
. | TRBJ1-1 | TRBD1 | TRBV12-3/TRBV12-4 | CASRTGAPNTEAFF | TGTGCCAGCAGGACAGGGGCGCCAAACACTGAAGCTTTCTTT
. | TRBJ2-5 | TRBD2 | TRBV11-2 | CASSSGTSGDEETQYF | TGTGCCAGCAGCTCCGGGACTAGCGGGGATGAAGAGACCCAGTACTTC
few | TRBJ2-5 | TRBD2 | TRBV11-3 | CASSSGLAGSQETQYF | TGTGCCAGCAGCTCAGGACTAGCGGGGTCCCAAGAGACCCAGTACTTC
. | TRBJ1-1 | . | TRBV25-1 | CASTPLGRSAEAFF | TGTGCCAGCACCCCCCTGGGAAGGTCCGCTGAAGCTTTCTTT
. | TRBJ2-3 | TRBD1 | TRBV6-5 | CASSYSGDRATDTQYF | TGTGCCAGCAGTTATAGTGGGGACAGGGCCACAGATACGCAGTATTTT
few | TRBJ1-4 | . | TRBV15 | CATSGTGIHEKLFF | TGTGCCACCAGCGGAACAGGGATCCATGAAAAACTGTTTTTT
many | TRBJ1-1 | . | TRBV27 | CASSTRRPPDTEAFF | TGTGCCAGCAGTACTCGACGACCCCCGGACACTGAAGCTTTCTTT
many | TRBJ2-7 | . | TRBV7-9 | CASSLAFGTENSYEQYF | TGTGCCAGCAGCTTGGCCTTCGGGACGGAGAACTCCTACGAGCAGTACTTC
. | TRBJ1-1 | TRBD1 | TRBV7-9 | CASSAHTDRRTEAFF | TGTGCCAGCAGCGCACATACGGACAGGCGCACTGAAGCTTTCTTT
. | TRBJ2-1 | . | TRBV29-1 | CSVEVGDGSNNEQFF | TGCAGCGTTGAAGTAGGGGACGGATCGAACAATGAGCAGTTCTTC
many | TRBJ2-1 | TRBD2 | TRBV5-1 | CASRPLAAGAPTEQFF | TGCGCCAGCCGCCCTCTAGCGGCCGGAGCTCCCACCGAGCAGTTCTTC
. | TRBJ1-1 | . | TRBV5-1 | CASTRDTEAFF | TGCGCCAGCACAAGGGATACTGAAGCTTTCTTT
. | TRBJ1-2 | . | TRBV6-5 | CASSYSIPQDPYGYTF | TGTGCCAGCAGTTACTCAATTCCTCAGGACCCCTATGGCTACACCTTC
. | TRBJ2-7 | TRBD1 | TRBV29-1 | CSVVPGQAPYEQYF | TGCAGCGTTGTCCCGGGACAGGCTCCCTACGAGCAGTACTTC
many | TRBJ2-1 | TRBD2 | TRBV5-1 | CASSSSGGAYDEQFF | TGCGCCAGCAGCTCTAGCGGGGGGGCCTATGATGAGCAGTTCTTC
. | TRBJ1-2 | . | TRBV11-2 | CASTQRGGVEGYTF | TGTGCCAGCACCCAACGCGGGGGAGTTGAAGGCTACACCTTC
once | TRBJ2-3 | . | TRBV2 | CASRKAALSTDTQYF | TGTGCCAGCAGAAAAGCGGCCCTTAGCACAGATACGCAGTATTTT
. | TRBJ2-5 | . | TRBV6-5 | CASSYGIQGYIETQYF | TGTGCCAGCAGTTACGGGATCCAGGGATACATCGAGACCCAGTACTTC
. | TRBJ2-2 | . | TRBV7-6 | CASSLDSGVTGELFF | TGTGCCAGCAGCCTGGACTCAGGGGTCACCGGGGAGCTGTTTTTT
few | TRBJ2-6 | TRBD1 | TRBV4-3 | CASSPRDRLISGANVLTF | TGCGCCAGCAGCCCCCGGGACAGATTGATCTCTGGGGCCAACGTCCTGACTTTC
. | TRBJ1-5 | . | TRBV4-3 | CASSHGSGGNQPQHF | TGCGCCAGCAGCCACGGGTCGGGGGGCAATCAGCCCCAGCATTTT
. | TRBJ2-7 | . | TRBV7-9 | CASSVQEIAAYEQYF | TGTGCCAGCAGCGTCCAGGAAATCGCGGCCTACGAGCAGTACTTC
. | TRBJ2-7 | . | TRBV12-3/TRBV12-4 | CASSSRQVAYEQYF | TGTGCCAGCAGTTCCAGACAGGTTGCCTACGAGCAGTACTTC
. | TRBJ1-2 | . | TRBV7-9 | CASSLAIGGSHYGYTF | TGTGCCAGCAGCCTAGCGATCGGGGGATCTCACTATGGCTACACCTTC
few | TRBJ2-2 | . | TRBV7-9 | CASSLEATGELFF | TGTGCCAGCAGCTTAGAAGCCACCGGGGAGCTGTTTTTT